The present T cell receptor (beta chain) was sequenced within a study of OX40 agonist ivuxolimab in advanced cancers. Study-level background: In this cohort, patients received ivuxolimab, an agonistic anti-OX40 (CD134) antibody. The diagnoses of dose-escalation patients were hepatocellular carcinoma, melanoma, renal cell or head and neck cancer. Study-wide findings and caveats: The authors also found low normalized T-cell clonal expansion in some nonresponders. The study observed clonal expansion of CD4+ and CD8+ blood T cells by week 6 at 0.1 to 3.0 mg/kg.

In the case of this clone: Its antigen is as yet unknown.

Losses at the gene ends were 3 bases for V and 6 bases for J; bases not matched to a gene: 4. The CDR3 has 15 amino acids. Per the germline V gene, CDR1 is SGHNT and CDR2 is YENEEA. Sequenced by immunoSEQ multiplex PCR; TCRdb stores in-frame clones only, minus some. The sample lists some 29,000 clones; around nine tenths were seen once. The TCR was taken from an adult with an advanced solid tumor such as melanoma, head and neck, liver or kidney cancer. The source material was CD4+ or CD8+ T cells sorted from blood, sampled in a trial of the OX40 agonist ivuxolimab. The V and J genes are TRBV11-3 and TRBJ2-1; 11 bases match TRBD2. As DNA, the CDR3 is TGTGCCAGCAGCTTCGGGACTAGCGGCTTCAATGAGCAGTTCTTC. This sequence encodes CASSFGTSGFNEQFF.